This T cell receptor beta chain emerged from a study of cytomegalovirus exposure and HLA in healthy donors. Findings of the study overall: TRBV6-2, TRBV6-3 and some other V segments were excluded as indistinguishable.

PCR primers comprised 60 Vbeta and 13 Jbeta primers. Method: immunoSEQ multiplex PCR; TCRdb's copy keeps in-frame clones and lacks some. This sample has 100,000 to 130,000 clones; around 77% occur once, and the top ten carry roughly 2.3%. Germline V gives CDR1 SEHNR, CDR2 FQNEAQ (reference sequence). This CDR3 is 15 amino acids long. V was pared by 5 bases and J by 7 bases, with 6 bases of the junction left unmatched. On this clone itself: Antigen unknown.

The sequenced sample was PBMCs. The chain combines TRBV7-9 with TRBJ2-7, with TRBD2 matching over 15 bases. The receptor's source is a man between 18 and 35 years old in good health and CMV-seronegative. The CDR3 spells CASSTPGLAGGEQYF. In DNA form, the CDR3 reads TGTGCCAGCAGCACCCCGGGACTAGCGGGGGGTGAGCAGTACTTC. Variable domain in full (rest from reference TRBV7-9 and TRBJ2-7): DTGVSQNPRHKITKRGQNVTFRCDPISEHNRLYWYRQTLGQGPEFLTYFQNEAQLEKSRLLSDRFSAERPKGSFSTLEIQRTEQGDSAMYLCASSTPGLAGGEQYFGPGTRLTVT.